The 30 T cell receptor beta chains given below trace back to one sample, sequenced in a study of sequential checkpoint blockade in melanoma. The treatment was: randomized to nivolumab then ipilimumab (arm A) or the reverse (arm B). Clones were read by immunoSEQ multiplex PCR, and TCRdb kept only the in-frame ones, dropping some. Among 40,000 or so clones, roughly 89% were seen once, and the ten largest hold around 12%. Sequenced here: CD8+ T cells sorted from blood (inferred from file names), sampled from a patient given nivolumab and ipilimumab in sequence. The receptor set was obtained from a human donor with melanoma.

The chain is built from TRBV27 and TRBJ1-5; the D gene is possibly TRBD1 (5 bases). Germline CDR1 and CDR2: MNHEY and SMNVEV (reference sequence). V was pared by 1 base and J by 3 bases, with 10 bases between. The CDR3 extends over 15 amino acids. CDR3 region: CASSLFGTPNQPQHF. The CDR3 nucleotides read TGTGCCAGCAGTTTATTCGGGACTCCCAATCAGCCCCAGCATTTT.

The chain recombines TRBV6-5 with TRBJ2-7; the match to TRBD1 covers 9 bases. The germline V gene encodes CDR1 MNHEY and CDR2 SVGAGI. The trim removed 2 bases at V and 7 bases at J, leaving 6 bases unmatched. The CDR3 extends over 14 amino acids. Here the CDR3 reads CASSYAGQGEEQYF. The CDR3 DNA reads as TGTGCCAGCAGTTACGCGGGACAGGGCGAAGAGCAGTACTTC.

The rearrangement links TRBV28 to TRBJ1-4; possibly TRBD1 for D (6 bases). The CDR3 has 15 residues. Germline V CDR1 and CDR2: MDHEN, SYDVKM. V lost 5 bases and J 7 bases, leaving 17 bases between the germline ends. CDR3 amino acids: CASSSHRDLFEKLFF. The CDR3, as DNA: TGTGCCAGCAGTAGTCACAGGGATTTGTTTGAAAAACTGTTTTTT.

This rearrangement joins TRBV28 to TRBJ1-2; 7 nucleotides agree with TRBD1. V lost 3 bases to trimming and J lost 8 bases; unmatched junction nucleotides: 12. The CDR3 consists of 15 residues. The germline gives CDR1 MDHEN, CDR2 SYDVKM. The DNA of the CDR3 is TGTGCCAGCAGTTTCGGGAACAGGGGAGCGGGCGGCTACACCTTC. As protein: CASSFGNRGAGGYTF.

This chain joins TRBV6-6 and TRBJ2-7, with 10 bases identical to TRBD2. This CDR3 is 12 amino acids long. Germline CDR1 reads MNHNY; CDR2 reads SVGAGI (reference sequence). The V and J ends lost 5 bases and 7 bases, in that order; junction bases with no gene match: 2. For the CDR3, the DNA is TGTGCCAGCAGTGGACTAGCGGAAGAGCAGTACGTC. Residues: CASSGLAEEQYV.

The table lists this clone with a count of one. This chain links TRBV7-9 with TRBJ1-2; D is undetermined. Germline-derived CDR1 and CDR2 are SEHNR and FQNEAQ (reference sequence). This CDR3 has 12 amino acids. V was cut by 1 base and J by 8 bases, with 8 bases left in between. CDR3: CASSLEQIGYTF. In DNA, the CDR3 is TGTGCCAGCAGCTTAGAACAGATAGGCTACACCTTC.

The CDR3 loop is CASSSTFTQQFF. Here the CDR3 DNA reads TGTGCCAGCAGTTCCACATTTACCCAGCAGTTCTTC. This chain links TRBV27 with TRBJ2-1; D is unclear. V was clipped by 4 bases and J by 11 bases, with 12 bases between them. Germline V CDR1 and CDR2: MNHEY, SMNVEV (reference sequence). This CDR3 region has 12 residues.

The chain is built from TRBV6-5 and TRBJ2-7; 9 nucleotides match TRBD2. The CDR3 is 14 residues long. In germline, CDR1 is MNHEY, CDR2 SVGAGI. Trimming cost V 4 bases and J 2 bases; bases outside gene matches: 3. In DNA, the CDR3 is TGTGCCAGCAGTTCCCGGACTAGCGCCTACGAGCAGTACGTC. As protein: CASSSRTSAYEQYV.

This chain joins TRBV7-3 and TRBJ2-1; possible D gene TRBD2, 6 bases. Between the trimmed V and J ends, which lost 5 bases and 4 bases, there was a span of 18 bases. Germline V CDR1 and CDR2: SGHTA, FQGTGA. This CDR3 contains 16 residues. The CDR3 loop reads CASSDSLGTGYNEQFF. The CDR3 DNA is TGTGCCAGCAGCGACAGTCTAGGGACTGGATACAATGAGCAGTTCTTC.

The CDR3 spells CASSNTGGTEAFF. In DNA form, the CDR3 reads TGTGCCAGTAGTAATACAGGGGGGACTGAAGCTTTCTTT. The V gene is TRBV19, the J gene TRBJ1-1, with 8 nucleotides matching TRBD1. Germline V gives CDR1 LNHDA, CDR2 SQIVND (reference sequence). J was trimmed by 5 bases and V by 4 bases; bases with no gene match: 3. The CDR3 sequence is 13 residues long. The entire variable domain, with the rest obtained from reference TRBV19 and TRBJ1-1, is as follows: DGGITQSPKYLFRKEGQNVTLSCEQNLNHDAMYWYRQDPGQGLRLIYYSQIVNDFQKGDIAEGYSVSREKKESFPLTVTSAQKNPTAFYLCASSNTGGTEAFFGQGTRLTVV.

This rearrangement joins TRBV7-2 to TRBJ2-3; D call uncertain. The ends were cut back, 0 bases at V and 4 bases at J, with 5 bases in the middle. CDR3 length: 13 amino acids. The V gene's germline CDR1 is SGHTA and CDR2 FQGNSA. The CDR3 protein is CASSLAGPDTQYF. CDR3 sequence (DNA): TGTGCCAGCAGCTTAGCTGGCCCAGATACGCAGTATTTT.

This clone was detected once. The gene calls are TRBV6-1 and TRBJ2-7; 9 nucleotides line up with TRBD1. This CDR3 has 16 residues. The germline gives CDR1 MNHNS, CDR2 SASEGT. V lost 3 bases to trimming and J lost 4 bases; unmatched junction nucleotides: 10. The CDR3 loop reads CASSDMPGQGLYEQYF. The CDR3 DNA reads TGTGCCAGCAGTGACATGCCGGGACAGGGTTTGTACGAGCAGTACTTC.

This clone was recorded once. The CDR3 here is CASSLAPGTSGRTYEQYF. The CDR3 DNA sequence: TGTGCCAGCAGCTTGGCCCCCGGGACTAGCGGGAGGACCTACGAGCAGTACTTC. The chain couples TRBV5-4 to TRBJ2-7; the match to TRBD2 covers 15 bases. The CDR3 is 18 residues long. Losses at the gene ends were 0 bases for V and 2 bases for J; bases not matched to a gene: 6. Germline V gene lookup returns CDR1 SGHNT and CDR2 YYREEE (reference sequence).

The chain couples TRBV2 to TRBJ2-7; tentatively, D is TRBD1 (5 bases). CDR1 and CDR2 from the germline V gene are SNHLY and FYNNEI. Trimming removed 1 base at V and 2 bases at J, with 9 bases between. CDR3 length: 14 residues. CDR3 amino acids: CASSEGQGTYEQYV. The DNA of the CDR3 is TGTGCCAGCAGTGAAGGTCAGGGAACCTACGAGCAGTACGTC.

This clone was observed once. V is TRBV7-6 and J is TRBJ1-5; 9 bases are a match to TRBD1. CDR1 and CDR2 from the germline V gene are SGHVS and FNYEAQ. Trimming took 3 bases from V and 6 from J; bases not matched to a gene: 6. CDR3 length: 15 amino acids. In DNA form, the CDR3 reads TGTGCCAGCAGCTTGGACAGGGGTTTTACTCAGCCCCAGCATTTT. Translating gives CASSLDRGFTQPQHF.

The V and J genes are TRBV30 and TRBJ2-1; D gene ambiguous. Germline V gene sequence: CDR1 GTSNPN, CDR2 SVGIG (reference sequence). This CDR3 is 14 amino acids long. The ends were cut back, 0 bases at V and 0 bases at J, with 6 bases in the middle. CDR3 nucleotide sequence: TGTGCCTGGAGTGTAACGGGCTCCTACAATGAGCAGTTCTTC. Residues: CAWSVTGSYNEQFF.

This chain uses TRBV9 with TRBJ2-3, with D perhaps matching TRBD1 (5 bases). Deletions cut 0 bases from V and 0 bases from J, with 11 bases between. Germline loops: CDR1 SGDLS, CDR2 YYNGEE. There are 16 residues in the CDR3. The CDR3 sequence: CASSVATDASTDTQYF. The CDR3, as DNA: TGTGCCAGCAGCGTAGCGACAGACGCTAGCACAGATACGCAGTATTTT.

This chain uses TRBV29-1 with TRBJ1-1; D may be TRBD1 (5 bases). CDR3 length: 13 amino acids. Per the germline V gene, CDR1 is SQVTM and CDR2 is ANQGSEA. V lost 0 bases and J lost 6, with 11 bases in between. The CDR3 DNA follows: TGCAGCGTTGAAGAGGGACTACTCCCTGAAGCTTTCTTT. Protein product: CSVEEGLLPEAFF.

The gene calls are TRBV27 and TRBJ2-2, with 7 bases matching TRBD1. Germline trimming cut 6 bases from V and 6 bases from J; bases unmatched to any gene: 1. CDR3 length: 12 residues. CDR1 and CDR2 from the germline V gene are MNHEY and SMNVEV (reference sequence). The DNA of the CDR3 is TGTGCCAGCAGCGACAGGGCCGGGGAGCTGTTTTTT. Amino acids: CASSDRAGELFF.

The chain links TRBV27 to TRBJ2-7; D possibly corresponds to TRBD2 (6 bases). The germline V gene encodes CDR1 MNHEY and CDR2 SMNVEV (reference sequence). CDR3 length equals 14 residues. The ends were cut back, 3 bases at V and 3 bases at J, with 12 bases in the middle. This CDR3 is CASSLSGDFYEQYF. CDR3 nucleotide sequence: TGTGCCAGCAGTTTGTCGGGAGATTTCTACGAGCAGTACTTC.

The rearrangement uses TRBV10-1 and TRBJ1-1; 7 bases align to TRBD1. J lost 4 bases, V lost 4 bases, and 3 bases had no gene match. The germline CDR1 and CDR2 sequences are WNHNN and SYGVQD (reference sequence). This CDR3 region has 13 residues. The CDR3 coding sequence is TGCGCCAGCAGTGTGGGACAGACCACTGAAGCTTTCTTT. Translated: CASSVGQTTEAFF.

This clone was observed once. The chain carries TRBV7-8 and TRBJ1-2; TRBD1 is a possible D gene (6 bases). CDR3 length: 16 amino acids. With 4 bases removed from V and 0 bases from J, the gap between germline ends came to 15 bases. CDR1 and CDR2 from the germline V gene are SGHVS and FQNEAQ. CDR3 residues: CASSSRGRGTNYGYTF. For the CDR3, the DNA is TGTGCCAGCAGCTCGAGGGGAAGGGGGACTAACTATGGCTACACCTTC.

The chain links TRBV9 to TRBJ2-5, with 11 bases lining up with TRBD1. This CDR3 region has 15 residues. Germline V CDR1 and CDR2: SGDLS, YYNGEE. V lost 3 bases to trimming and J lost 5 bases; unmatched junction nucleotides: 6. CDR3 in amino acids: CASSEGQGAWETQYF. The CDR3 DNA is TGTGCCAGCAGCGAAGGACAGGGGGCTTGGGAGACCCAGTACTTC.

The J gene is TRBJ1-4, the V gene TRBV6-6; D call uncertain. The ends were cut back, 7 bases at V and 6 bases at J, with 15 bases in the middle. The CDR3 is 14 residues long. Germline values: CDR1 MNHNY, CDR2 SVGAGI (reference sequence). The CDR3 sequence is CASTLPLSDEKLFF. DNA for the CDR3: TGTGCCAGCACTCTTCCCCTCTCTGATGAAAAACTGTTTTTT.

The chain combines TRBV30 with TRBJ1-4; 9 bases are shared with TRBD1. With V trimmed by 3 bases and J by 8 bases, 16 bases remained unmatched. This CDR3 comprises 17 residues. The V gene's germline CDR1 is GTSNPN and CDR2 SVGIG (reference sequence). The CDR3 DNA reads TGTGCCTGGAGCCCACACCTCCGGGACAGGGAACCGGAAAAACTGTTTTTT. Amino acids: CAWSPHLRDREPEKLFF.

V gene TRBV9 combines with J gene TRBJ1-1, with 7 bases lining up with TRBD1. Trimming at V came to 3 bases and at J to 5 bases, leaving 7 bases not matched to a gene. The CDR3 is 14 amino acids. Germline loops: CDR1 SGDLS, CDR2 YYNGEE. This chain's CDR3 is CASSGRQGRTEAFF. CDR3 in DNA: TGTGCCAGCAGCGGCCGACAGGGACGAACTGAAGCTTTCTTT.

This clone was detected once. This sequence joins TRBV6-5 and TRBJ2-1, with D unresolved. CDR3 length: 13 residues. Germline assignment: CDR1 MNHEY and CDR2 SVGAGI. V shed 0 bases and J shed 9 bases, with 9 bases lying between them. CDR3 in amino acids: CASSYSGPGEQFF. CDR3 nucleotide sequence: TGTGCCAGCAGTTACTCTGGGCCTGGTGAGCAGTTCTTC.

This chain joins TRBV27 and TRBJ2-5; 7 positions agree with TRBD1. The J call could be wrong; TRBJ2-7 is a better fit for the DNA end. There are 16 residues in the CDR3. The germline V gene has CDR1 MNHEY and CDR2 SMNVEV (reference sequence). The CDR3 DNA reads TGTGCCAGCAGTCCTCCCCCACAGGGGACCACCTACGAGCAGTACTTC. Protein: CASSPPPQGTTYEQYF.

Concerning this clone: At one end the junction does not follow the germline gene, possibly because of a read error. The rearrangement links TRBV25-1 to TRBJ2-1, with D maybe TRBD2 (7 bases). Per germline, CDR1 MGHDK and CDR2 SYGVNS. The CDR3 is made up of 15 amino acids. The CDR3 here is CASSDPAGAYNEQFF. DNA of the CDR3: TGTGCCAGCAGTGATCCGGCGGGGGCCTATAATGAGCAGTTCTTC. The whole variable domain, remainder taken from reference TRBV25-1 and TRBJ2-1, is EADIYQTPRYLVIGTGKKITLECSQTMGHDKMYWYQQDPGMELHLIHYSYGVNSTEKGDLSSESTVSRIRTEHFPLTLESARPSHTSQYLCASSDPAGAYNEQFFGPGTRLTVL.

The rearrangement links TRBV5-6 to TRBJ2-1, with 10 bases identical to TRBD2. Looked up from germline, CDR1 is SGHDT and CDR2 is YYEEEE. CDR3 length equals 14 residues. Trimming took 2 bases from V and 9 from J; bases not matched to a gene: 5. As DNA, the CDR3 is TGTGCCAGCAGCTTCATAGCGGGAGGATTTGAGCAGTTCTTC. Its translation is CASSFIAGGFEQFF. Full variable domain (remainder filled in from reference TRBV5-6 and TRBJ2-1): DAGVTQSPTHLIKTRGQQVTLRCSPKSGHDTVSWYQQALGQGPQFIFQYYEEEERQRGNFPDRFSGHQFPNYSSELNVNALLLGDSALYLCASSFIAGGFEQFFGPGTRLTVL.